This T cell receptor (beta chain) appears in the sequencing data of a study of blood T cell repertoires in COVID-19. Overall study: Sources were T cells, B-cell-depleted T cells, or PBMCs; the material itself was cDNA or gDNA.

The CDR3 spans 10 residues. The germline V gene encodes CDR1 DFQATT and CDR2 SNEGSKA (reference sequence). Trimming removed 5 bases from V and 5 bases from J, with 6 bases in between. The table came from immunoSEQ multiplex PCR; TCRdb's copy has only in-frame clones and leaves some out. Among under 95,000 clones listed, over 80% were seen once. V usage is TRBV20-1 and J usage is TRBJ1-1; D not certain. The source is a woman in her 70s with acute or convalescent COVID-19. Sequencing was done on a sample of peripheral blood. The CDR3 region is CSAAGTEAFF. DNA for the CDR3: TGCAGTGCTGCCGGGACTGAAGCTTTCTTT.